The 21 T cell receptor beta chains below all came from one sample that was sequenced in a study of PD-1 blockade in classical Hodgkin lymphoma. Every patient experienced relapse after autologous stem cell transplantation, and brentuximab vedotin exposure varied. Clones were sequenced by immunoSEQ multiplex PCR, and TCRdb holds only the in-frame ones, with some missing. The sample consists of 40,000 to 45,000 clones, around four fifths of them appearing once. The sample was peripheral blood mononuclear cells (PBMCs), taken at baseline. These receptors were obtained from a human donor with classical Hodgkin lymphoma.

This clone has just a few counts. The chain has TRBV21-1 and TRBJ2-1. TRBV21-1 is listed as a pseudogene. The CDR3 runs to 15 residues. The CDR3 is CASSKVWGRYNEQFF. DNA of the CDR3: TGTGCCAGCAGCAAAGTGTGGGGGAGATACAATGAGCAGTTCTTC.

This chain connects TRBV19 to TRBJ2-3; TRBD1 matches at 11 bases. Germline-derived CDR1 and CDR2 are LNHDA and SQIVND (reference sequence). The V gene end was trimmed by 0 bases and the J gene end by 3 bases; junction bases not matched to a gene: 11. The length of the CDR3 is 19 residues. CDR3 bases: TGTGCCAGTAGTATAGATTGGACAGGGGGCAGGTACGGGACAGATACGCAGTATTTT. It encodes CASSIDWTGGRYGTDTQYF.

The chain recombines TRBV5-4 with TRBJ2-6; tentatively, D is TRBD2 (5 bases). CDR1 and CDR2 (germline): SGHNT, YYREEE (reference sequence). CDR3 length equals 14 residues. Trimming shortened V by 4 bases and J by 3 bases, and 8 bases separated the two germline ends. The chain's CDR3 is CASSVGSGANVLTF. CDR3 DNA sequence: TGTGCCAGCAGCGTAGGGAGTGGGGCCAACGTCCTGACTTTC.

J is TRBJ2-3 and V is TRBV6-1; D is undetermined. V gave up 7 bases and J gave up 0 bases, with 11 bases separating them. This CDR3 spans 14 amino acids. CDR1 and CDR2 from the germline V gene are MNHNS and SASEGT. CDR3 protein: CASTRGLSTDTQYF. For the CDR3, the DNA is TGTGCCAGCACAAGAGGTCTTAGCACAGATACGCAGTATTTT.

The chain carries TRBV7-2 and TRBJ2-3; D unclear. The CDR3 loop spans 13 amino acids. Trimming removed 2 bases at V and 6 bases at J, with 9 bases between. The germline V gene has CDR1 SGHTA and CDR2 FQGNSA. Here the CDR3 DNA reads TGTGCCAGCAGCTTAAACTCCCGGGATACGCAGTATTTT. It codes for CASSLNSRDTQYF.

The CDR3 DNA reads as TGTGCCAGCAGCCTTGAAACGGGACACATAGCCGGGGAGCTGTTTTTT. It is translated as CASSLETGHIAGELFF. This chain joins TRBV9 and TRBJ2-2; TRBD1 is a possible D gene (6 bases). Germline assignment: CDR1 SGDLS and CDR2 YYNGEE. This CDR3 spans 16 amino acids. The V end lost 4 bases, the J end lost 6 bases, and 19 bases lay between the germline ends.

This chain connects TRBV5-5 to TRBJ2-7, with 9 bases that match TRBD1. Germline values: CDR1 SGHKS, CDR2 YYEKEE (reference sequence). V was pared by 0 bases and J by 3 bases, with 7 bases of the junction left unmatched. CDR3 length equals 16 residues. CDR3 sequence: CASSLESVTGGYEQYF. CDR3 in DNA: TGTGCCAGCAGCTTGGAATCGGTGACAGGGGGCTACGAGCAGTACTTC.

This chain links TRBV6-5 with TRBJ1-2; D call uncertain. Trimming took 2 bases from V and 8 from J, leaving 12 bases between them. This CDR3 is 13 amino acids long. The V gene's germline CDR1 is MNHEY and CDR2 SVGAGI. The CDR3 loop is CASSYRGGYGYTF. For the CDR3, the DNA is TGTGCCAGCAGTTACCGGGGAGGATACGGCTACACCTTC.

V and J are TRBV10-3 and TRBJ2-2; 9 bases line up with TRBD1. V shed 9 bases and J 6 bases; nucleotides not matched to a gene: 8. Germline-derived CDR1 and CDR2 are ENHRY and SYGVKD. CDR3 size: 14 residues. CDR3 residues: CAITGTGFSGELFF. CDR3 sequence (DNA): TGTGCCATTACCGGGACAGGGTTCTCCGGGGAGCTGTTTTTT.

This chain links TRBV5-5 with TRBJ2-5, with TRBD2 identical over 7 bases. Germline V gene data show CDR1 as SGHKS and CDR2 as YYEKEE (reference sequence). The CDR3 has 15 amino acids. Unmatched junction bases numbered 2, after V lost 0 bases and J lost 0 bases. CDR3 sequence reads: CASSLVGGYQETQYF. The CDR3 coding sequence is TGTGCCAGCAGCTTGGTCGGGGGGTACCAAGAGACCCAGTACTTC.

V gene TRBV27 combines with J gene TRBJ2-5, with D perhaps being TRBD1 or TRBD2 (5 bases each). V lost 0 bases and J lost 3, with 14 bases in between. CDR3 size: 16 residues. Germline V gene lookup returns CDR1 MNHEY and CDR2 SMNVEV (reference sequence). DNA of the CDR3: TGTGCCAGCAGTTTATCACCCGGGGCAGCCAAAGAGACCCAGTACTTC. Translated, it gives CASSLSPGAAKETQYF.

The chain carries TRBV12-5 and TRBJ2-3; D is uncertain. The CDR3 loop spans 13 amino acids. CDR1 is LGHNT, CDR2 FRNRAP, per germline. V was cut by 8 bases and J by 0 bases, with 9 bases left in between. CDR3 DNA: TGTGCTAGTTCTTTCGTGAGCACAGATACGCAGTATTTT. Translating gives CASSFVSTDTQYF.

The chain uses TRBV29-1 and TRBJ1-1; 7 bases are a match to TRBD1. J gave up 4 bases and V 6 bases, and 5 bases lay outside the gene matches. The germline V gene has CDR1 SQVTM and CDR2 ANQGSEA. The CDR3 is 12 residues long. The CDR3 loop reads CSVAQGTTEAFF. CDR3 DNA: TGCAGCGTAGCACAGGGGACCACTGAAGCTTTCTTT.

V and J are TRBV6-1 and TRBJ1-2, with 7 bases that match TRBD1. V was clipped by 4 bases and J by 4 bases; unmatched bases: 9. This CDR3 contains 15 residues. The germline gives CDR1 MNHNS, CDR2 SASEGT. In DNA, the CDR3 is TGTGCCAGCAGTGTTCGGGACAGAAGCCTCTATGGCTACACCTTC. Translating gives CASSVRDRSLYGYTF.

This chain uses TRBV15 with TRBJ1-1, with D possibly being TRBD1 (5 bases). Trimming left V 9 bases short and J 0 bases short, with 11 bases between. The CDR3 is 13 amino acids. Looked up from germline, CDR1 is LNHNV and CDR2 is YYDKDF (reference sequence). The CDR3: CATGWGMNTEAFF. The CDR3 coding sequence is TGTGCCACAGGCTGGGGGATGAACACTGAAGCTTTCTTT.

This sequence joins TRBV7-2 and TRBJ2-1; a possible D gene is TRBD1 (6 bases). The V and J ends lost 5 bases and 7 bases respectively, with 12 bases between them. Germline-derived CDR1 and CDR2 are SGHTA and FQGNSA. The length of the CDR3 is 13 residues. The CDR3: CASSTTGPNEQFF. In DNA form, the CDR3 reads TGTGCCAGCAGCACGACAGGCCCTAATGAGCAGTTCTTC.

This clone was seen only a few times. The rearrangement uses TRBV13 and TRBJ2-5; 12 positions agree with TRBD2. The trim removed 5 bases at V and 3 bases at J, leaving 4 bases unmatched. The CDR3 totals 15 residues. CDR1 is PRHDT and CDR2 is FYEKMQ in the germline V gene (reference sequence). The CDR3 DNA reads TGTGCCAGCAGCGAAACTAGCGGGGGGAAAGAGACCCAGTACTTC. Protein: CASSETSGGKETQYF.

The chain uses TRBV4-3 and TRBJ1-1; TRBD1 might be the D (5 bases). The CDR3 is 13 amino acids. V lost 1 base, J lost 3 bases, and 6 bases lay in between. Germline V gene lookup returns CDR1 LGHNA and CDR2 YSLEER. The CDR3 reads CASSQGGYTEAFF. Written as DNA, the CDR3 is TGCGCCAGCAGCCAAGGGGGCTACACTGAAGCTTTCTTT.

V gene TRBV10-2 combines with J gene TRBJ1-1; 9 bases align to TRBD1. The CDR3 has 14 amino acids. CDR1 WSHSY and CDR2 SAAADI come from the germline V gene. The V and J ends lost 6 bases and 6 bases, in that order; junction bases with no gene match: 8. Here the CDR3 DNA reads TGCGCCAGCAGACAGGGGGCTCCCAGTCCTGAAGCTTTCTTT. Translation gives CASRQGAPSPEAFF.

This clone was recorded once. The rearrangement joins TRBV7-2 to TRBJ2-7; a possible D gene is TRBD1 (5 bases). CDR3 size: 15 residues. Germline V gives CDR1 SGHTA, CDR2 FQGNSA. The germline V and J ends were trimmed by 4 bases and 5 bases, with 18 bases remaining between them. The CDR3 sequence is CASSSQLGVRDEQYF. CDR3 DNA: TGTGCCAGCAGCTCCCAATTAGGGGTCAGGGACGAGCAGTACTTC.

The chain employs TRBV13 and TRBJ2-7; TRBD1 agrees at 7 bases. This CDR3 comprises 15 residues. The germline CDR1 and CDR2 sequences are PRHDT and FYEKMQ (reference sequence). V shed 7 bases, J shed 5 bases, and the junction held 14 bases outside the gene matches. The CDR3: CASTLGQRTVDEQYF. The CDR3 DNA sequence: TGTGCCAGCACCTTGGGACAGCGTACAGTTGACGAGCAGTACTTC.